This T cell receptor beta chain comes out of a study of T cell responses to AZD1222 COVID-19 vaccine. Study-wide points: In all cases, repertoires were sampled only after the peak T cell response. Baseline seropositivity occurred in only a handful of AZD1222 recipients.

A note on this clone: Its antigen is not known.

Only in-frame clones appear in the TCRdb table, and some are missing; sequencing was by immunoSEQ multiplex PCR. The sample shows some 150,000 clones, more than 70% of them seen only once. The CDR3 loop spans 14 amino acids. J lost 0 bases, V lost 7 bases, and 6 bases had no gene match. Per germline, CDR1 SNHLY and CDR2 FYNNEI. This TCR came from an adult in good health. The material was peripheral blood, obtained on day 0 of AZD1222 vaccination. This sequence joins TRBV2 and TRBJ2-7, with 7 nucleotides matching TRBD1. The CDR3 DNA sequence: TGTGCCAGCAAGGGGGCCCTAAGCTCCTACGAGCAGTACTTC. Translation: CASKGALSSYEQYF. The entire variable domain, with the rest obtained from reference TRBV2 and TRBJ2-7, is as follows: EPEVTQTPSHQVTQMGQEVILRCVPISNHLYFYWYRQILGQKVEFLVSFYNNEISEKSEIFDDQFSVERPDGSNFTLKIRSTKLEDSAMYFCASKGALSSYEQYFGPGTRLTVT.